Following are 14 T cell receptor beta chains from one sample sequenced in a study of CD8+ T cells in alopecia areata. Cells that came from pooled cutaneous lymph nodes were sorted using CD4, CD8alpha, NKG2D, NKG2ACE and other markers. Sequencing used cDNA as its template, made by extracting RNA and reverse transcribing it. Assay used: immunoSEQ multiplex PCR; TCRdb lists only in-frame clones, some missing. The sample is made up of around 300,000 clones, none counted only once. Sequencing was carried out using CD4+ T cells sorted from a lymph node. These receptors were taken from a C3H/HeJ mouse with alopecia areata. The strain is characterized by the MHC haplotype H2-k.

Of note for this clone: Mouse gene names and germline throughout. Coverage ceases 4 residues before the CDR3 finishes, and the germline J gene fills in the end. This CDR3 is also generated by other DNA sequences in the sample. This chain joins TRBV31 and TRBJ2-2; 12 bases align to TRBD2. Germline CDR1 is GKSSPN and CDR2 is SITVG. V shed 0 bases, J shed 3 bases, and the junction held 2 bases outside the gene matches. CDR3 size: 16 residues. The DNA read from the CDR3 is TGTGCCTGGAGTCTAAGGGACTGGGGGGACACCGGG. Translated: CAWSLRDWGDTG. The entire CDR3 protein is CAWSLRDWGDTGQLYF.

Details on this clone: Mouse gene names apply. The read ends 4 residues before the CDR3 terminus; that terminus is restored from the germline J gene. The V and J genes are TRBV1 and TRBJ2-1; 9 bases map to TRBD2. Germline CDR1 reads NSQYPW; CDR2 reads LRSPGD (reference sequence). The CDR3 is made up of 15 amino acids. CDR3 bases read: TGCACCTGCAGTGCAGATCTCTGGGGGGGGGCT. This gives the protein CTCSADLWGGA. The full CDR3 reads CTCSADLWGGAEQFF.

This clone showed up just a few times. The genes are named according to mouse. The read terminates 4 residues ahead of where the CDR3 ends, so the germline J gene completes it. The V and J genes are TRBV31 and TRBJ2-5; TRBD1 matches at 9 bases. This CDR3 region has 14 residues. Germline V CDR1 and CDR2: GKSSPN, SITVG. CDR3 DNA, as far as it was read: TGTGCCTGGAGTCCGGGACAGGGATATGAC. Translating gives CAWSPGQGYD. The entire CDR3 reads CAWSPGQGYDTQYF.

Concerning this clone: Mouse names are used for the genes. Coverage ceases 4 residues before the CDR3 finishes, and the germline J gene fills in the end. This chain joins TRBV13-2 and TRBJ2-1; D possibly corresponds to TRBD2 (7 bases). Trimming removed 0 bases from V and 6 bases from J, with 16 bases in between. The CDR3 runs 16 residues. CDR1 is NNHNN, CDR2 SYGAGS, per germline (reference sequence). This chain's CDR3 is CASGDAGWGRSAEQFF. The covered CDR3 bases are TGTGCCAGCGGTGATGCAGGCTGGGGGCGGTCTGCT.

This clone was detected ten times or more. Gene names follow the mouse nomenclature. The CDR3 end falls 4 residues outside the read, so it is completed with the germline J gene. Other DNA sequences within the sample encode an identical CDR3. V gene TRBV19 combines with J gene TRBJ2-3; 9 bases map to TRBD2. The ends lost 3 bases at V and 0 bases at J; junction bases unmatched: 2. CDR3 length: 15 amino acids. Germline CDR1 reads FNHDT; CDR2 reads SITEND (reference sequence). The DNA read from the CDR3 is TGTGCCAGCAGTACGACTGGGGGTAGTGCAGAA. Its protein is CASSTTGGSAE. The entire CDR3 sequence reads CASSTTGGSAETLYF. Full variable domain (rest looked up from reference TRBV19 and TRBJ2-3): GGIITQTPKFLIGQEGQKLTLKCQQNFNHDTMYWYRQDSGKGLRLIYYSITENDLQKGDLSEGYDASREKKSSFSLTVTSAQKNEMAVFLCASSTTGGSAETLYFGSGTRLTVL.

Many counts were recorded for this clone. Mouse gene names and germline throughout. The read gets to within 4 residues of the CDR3 end, and the germline J gene fills in the rest. This sequence joins TRBV12-1 and TRBJ2-3; maybe TRBD2 (5 bases). Germline V gives CDR1 SGHSN, CDR2 HYEKVE. The CDR3 sequence is 14 residues long. With 0 bases removed from V and 1 base from J, the gap between germline ends came to 7 bases. CDR3 region: CASSLVLGAETLYF. The sequenced part of the CDR3 DNA is TGTGCCAGCTCTCTCGTACTGGGTGCAGAA.

On this clone itself: Genes and germline come from the mouse. The read is 4 residues too short to cover the CDR3 end, so that end is filled in from the germline J gene. The rearrangement joins TRBV31 to TRBJ1-1, with TRBD1 identical over 9 bases. The CDR3 is 13 amino acids. Trimming cost V 4 bases and J 3 bases; bases outside gene matches: 3. Germline assignment: CDR1 GKSSPN and CDR2 SITVG. CDR3 DNA (partial): TGTGCCTGGACCGGGACAGGGTACACA. This translates into CAWTGTGYT. The full CDR3 reads CAWTGTGYTEVFF.

This clone turned up a few times. Genes and germline are mouse. The read terminates 4 residues before the CDR3 end, so the remaining end is supplied by the germline J gene. Other DNA sequences in this specimen translate into the identical CDR3. The chain has TRBV13-2 and TRBJ2-5; 9 nucleotides agree with TRBD2. This CDR3 comprises 14 residues. V shed 5 bases, J shed 1 base, and the junction held 2 bases outside the gene matches. CDR1 and CDR2 (germline): NNHNN, SYGAGS (reference sequence). Partial CDR3 DNA: TGTGCCAGCGGGAACTGGGGGGACCAAGAC. Its protein product is CASGNWGDQD. The whole CDR3 reads CASGNWGDQDTQYF.

As regards this clone: Gene names follow the mouse nomenclature. The read is 4 residues too short to cover the CDR3 end, so that end is filled in from the germline J gene. This specimen includes other DNA sequences encoding the same CDR3. This chain connects TRBV13-1 to TRBJ2-5, with 8 nucleotides matching TRBD2. CDR1 NSHNY and CDR2 SYGAGN come from the germline V gene. The CDR3 has 14 residues. Germline trimming cut 5 bases from V and 0 bases from J; bases unmatched to any gene: 2. The CDR3 loop reads CASRLGVNQDTQYF. The sequenced CDR3 bases are TGTGCCAGCAGACTGGGGGTTAACCAAGAC.

The table lists this clone with a few counts. The genes and germline here are from mouse. This CDR3 is also generated by other DNA sequences in the sample. The CDR3 reads CASSLTGGNTGQLYF. CDR3 DNA, as far as it was read: TGTGCCAGCAGTTTAACTGGGGGGAACACCGGG. V usage is TRBV14 and J usage is TRBJ2-2, with 9 bases lining up with TRBD2. Coverage ceases 4 residues before the CDR3 finishes, and the germline J gene fills in the end. The CDR3 covers 15 residues. After removal of 2 bases from V and 2 bases from J, the junction contained 1 base not matched to a gene. The germline V gene encodes CDR1 SGHDT and CDR2 FRDEAV. Variable domain in full (rest from reference TRBV14 and TRBJ2-2): EAGVTQSPRYAVLQEGQAVSFWCDPISGHDTLYWYQQPRDQGPQLLVYFRDEAVIDNSQLPSDRFSAVRPKGTNSTLKIQSAKQGDTATYLCASSLTGGNTGQLYFGEGSKLTVL.

As to this clone: Gene names are the mouse ones. Sequencing ends 4 residues short of the CDR3 end; the germline J gene provides the rest. Distinct nucleotide sequences in the sample also encode this CDR3. The rearrangement uses TRBV13-3 and TRBJ2-1; 11 positions agree with TRBD2. Per germline, CDR1 NNHDY and CDR2 SYVADS. V was clipped by 2 bases and J by 3 bases; unmatched bases: 4. The CDR3 consists of 16 residues. The part of the CDR3 DNA that was read is TGTGCCAGCAGTGAAACTGGGGGGGCGCGCTATGCT. Amino acid sequence: CASSETGGARYA. The CDR3 reads in full as CASSETGGARYAEQFF.

This clone was recorded a few times. Gene and germline names: mouse. The read comes to an end 4 residues before the CDR3 does, leaving the germline J gene to fill in the end. The sample carries other DNA sequences with the same CDR3. This rearrangement joins TRBV13-3 to TRBJ2-1, with TRBD1 matching over 7 bases. Germline V gene lookup returns CDR1 NNHDY and CDR2 SYVADS. The junction had 3 bases not matched to a gene; V was cut back by 1 base and J by 2 bases. CDR3 length: 15 amino acids. This CDR3 reads CASSDRQGDYAEQFF. CDR3 bases read: TGTGCCAGCAGTGATCGGCAGGGGGACTATGCT.

A few counts support this clone. The gene symbols are mouse symbols. The CDR3 is cut off 4 residues early in the read; its end comes from the germline J gene. This sequence joins TRBV19 and TRBJ2-1; 8 bases agree with TRBD2. The ends lost 4 bases at V and 0 bases at J; junction bases unmatched: 6. CDR1 and CDR2 from the germline V gene are FNHDT and SITEND (reference sequence). The CDR3 is made up of 16 amino acids. Incomplete CDR3 DNA: TGTGCCAGCAGTCTCTGGGGGGCCCATAACTATGCT. This codes for CASSLWGAHNYA. The complete CDR3 reads CASSLWGAHNYAEQFF.

On this clone: The genes and germline here are from mouse. The sequenced fragment ends 4 residues before the CDR3 boundary, so the rest is inferred from the germline J gene. In the same sample, other DNA sequences code for this CDR3. The gene calls are TRBV19 and TRBJ2-1; 11 bases agree with TRBD2. V shed 5 bases and J 3 bases; nucleotides not matched to a gene: 4. This CDR3 comprises 15 residues. CDR1 is FNHDT and CDR2 is SITEND in the germline V gene (reference sequence). The CDR3: CASSIDWGGYAEQFF. CDR3 DNA (partial): TGTGCCAGCAGCATCGACTGGGGGGGCTATGCT.